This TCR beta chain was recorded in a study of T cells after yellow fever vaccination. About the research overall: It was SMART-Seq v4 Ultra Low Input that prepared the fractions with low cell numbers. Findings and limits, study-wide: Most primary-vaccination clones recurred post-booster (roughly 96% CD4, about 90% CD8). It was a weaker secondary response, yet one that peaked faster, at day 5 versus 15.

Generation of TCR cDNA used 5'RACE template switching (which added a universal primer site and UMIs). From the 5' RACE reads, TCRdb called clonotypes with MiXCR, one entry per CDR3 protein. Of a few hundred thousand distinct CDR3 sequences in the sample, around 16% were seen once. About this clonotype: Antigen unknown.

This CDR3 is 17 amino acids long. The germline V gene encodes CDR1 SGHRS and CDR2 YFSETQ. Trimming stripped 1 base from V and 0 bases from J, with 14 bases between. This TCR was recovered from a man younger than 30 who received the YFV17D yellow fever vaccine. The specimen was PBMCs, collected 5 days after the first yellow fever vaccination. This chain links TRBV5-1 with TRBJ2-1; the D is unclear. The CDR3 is CASSLKPTMSSYNEQFF. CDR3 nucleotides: TGCGCCAGCAGCTTGAAACCTACGATGAGCTCCTACAATGAGCAGTTCTTC.